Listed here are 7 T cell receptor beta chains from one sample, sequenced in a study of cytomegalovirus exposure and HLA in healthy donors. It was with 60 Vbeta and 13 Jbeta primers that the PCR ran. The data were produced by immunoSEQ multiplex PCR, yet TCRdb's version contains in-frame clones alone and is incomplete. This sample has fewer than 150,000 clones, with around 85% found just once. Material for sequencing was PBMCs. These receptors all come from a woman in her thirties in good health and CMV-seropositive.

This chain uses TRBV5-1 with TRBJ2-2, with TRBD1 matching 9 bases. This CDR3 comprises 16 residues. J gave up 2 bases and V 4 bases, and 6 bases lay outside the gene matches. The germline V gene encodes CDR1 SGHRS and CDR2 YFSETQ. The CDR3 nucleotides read TGCGCCAGCAGCCCCTGGGACAGGGCCAACACCGGGGAGCTGTTTTTT. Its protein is CASSPWDRANTGELFF.

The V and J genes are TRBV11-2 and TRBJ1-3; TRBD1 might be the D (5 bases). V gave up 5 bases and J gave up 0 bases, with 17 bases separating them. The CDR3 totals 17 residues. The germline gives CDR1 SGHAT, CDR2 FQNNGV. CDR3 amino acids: CASSPGRGQASGNTIYF. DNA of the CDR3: TGTGCCAGCAGCCCCGGGAGGGGTCAGGCCTCTGGAAACACCATATATTTT.

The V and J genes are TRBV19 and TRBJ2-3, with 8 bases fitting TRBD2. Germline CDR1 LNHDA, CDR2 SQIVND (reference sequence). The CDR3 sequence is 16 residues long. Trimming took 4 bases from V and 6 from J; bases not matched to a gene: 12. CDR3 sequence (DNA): TGTGCCAGTAGTAACGTCCGGGACTCGGGAGGGGATACGCAGTATTTT. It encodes CASSNVRDSGGDTQYF.

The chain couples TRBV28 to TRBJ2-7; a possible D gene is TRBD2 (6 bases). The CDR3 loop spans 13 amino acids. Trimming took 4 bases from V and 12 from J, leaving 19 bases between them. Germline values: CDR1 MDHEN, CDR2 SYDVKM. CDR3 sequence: CASSSPGTGVVYF. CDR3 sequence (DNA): TGTGCCAGCAGTTCCCCGGGGACGGGAGTGGTGTACTTC.

The CDR3 nucleotides read TGCAGCGTTGAATGGCAGGGCCCTATCTATGGCTACACCTTC. Encoded protein: CSVEWQGPIYGYTF. This chain links TRBV29-1 with TRBJ1-2; a possible D gene is TRBD1 (5 bases). Germline V gene sequence: CDR1 SQVTM, CDR2 ANQGSEA. V lost 2 bases to trimming and J lost 4 bases, with 14 bases between them. This CDR3 spans 14 amino acids. Filled out from reference TRBV29-1 and TRBJ1-2, the complete variable domain reads SAVISQKPSRDICQRGTSLTIQCQVDSQVTMMFWYRQQPGQSLTLIATANQGSEATYESGFVIDKFPISRPNLTFSTLTVSNMSPEDSSIYLCSVEWQGPIYGYTFGSGTRLTVV.

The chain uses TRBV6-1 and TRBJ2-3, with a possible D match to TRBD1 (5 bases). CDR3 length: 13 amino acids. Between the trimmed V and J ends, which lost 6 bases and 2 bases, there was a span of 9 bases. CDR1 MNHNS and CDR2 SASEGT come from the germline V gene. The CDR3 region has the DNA TGTGCCAGCAGGGACACTTACACAGATACGCAGTATTTT. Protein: CASRDTYTDTQYF.

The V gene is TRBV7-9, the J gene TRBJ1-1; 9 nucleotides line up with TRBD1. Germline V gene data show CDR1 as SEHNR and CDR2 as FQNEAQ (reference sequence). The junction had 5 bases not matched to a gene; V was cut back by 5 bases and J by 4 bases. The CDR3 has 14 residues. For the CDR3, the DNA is TGTGCCAGCAGCCCGGGACAGGGATCCACTGAAGCTTTCTTT. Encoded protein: CASSPGQGSTEAFF. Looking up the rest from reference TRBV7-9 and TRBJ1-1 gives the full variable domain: DTGVSQNPRHKITKRGQNVTFRCDPISEHNRLYWYRQTLGQGPEFLTYFQNEAQLEKSRLLSDRFSAERPKGSFSTLEIQRTEQGDSAMYLCASSPGQGSTEAFFGQGTRLTVV.